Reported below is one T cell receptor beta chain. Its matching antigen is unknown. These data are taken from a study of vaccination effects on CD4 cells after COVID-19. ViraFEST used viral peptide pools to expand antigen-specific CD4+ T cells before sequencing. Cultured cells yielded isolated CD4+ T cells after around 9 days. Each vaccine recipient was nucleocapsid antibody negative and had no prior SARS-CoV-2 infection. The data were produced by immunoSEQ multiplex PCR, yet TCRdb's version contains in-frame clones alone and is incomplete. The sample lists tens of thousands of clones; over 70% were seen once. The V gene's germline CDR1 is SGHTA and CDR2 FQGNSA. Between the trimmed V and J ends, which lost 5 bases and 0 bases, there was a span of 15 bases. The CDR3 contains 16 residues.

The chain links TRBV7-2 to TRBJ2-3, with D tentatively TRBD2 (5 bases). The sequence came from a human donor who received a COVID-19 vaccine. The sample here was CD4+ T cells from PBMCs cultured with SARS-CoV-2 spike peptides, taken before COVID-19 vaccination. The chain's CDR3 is CASSPRTVPSTDTQYF. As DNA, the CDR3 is TGTGCCAGCAGCCCCCGGACTGTTCCTAGCACAGATACGCAGTATTTT.